This TCR beta chain was recorded in a study of blood T cell repertoires in COVID-19. Looking at the study overall: The origin of the acute and convalescent COVID-19 samples was the United States, Italy and Spain. Nucleic acid was either cDNA or gDNA, and it came from T cells, B-cell-depleted T cells, or PBMCs.

Sequencing was performed with immunoSEQ multiplex PCR; in TCRdb, only in-frame clones are kept and a portion is missing. The sample has about 90,000 clones; about three quarters are singletons. In its sample, this clone was seen once. Trimming removed 3 bases from V and 7 bases from J, with 6 bases in between. The V gene's germline CDR1 is KGHDR and CDR2 SFDVKD. The CDR3 runs 11 residues. The sequenced material came from peripheral blood. The receptor was derived from a man in his 70s with acute or convalescent COVID-19. The gene calls are TRBV24-1 and TRBJ2-7; no clear D. The CDR3 DNA is TGTGCCACCAGTGATACCCAGGAGCAGTACTTC. Translated: CATSDTQEQYF.